Listed below are T cell receptor beta chains from one sample, sequenced in a study of response to subunit inactivated influenza vaccine. TCRdb reprocessed the RT-PCR reads via MiXCR and lists one record per CDR3 protein. The profile shows approximately 530,000 distinct CDR3 sequences, about 8% of them singletons. Specimen: PBMCs from blood, collected less than 30 months after vaccination. These receptor sequences come from a man between 45 and 75 years old who received an inactivated influenza vaccine. Both conserved end residues are part of each CDR3. The D gene is left open where the match is weak. For some rows the clone size is stated as once, few or many, or as a class when expanded; others skip it.

d_call	v_call	clone_size	j_call	cdr3_nt	cdr3_aa
TRBD1	TRBV2	.	TRBJ2-1	TGTGCCAGCAGTGTAATTCAGAGACAGGGAACCTACAATGAGCAGTTCTTC	CASSVIQRQGTYNEQFF
.	TRBV6-5	few	TRBJ1-1	TGTGCCAGCAGTTACTCACAGGGCCCCACTGAAGCTTTCTTT	CASSYSQGPTEAFF
.	TRBV30	few	TRBJ1-5	TGTGCCTGGAGTAAACGGGGAAATCAGCCCCAGCATTTT	CAWSKRGNQPQHF
.	TRBV12-3/TRBV12-4	.	TRBJ1-4	TGTGCCAGCAGGGCTTCACTGATTGGTGAAAAACTGTTTTTT	CASRASLIGEKLFF
.	TRBV4-2	many	TRBJ2-3	TGTGCCAGCAGTCGGGGGCAGGGGGGCACAGATACGCAGTATTTT	CASSRGQGGTDTQYF
.	TRBV7-8	few	TRBJ2-1	TGTGCCAGCAGCTTAAGGGAGACGACCTACAATGAGCAGTTCTTC	CASSLRETTYNEQFF
TRBD2	TRBV20-1	few	TRBJ2-3	TGCAGTGGGACTAGCGGGGGCTTGGATACGCAGTATTTT	CSGTSGGLDTQYF
.	TRBV5-5	few	TRBJ1-1	TGTGCCAGCAGGACGCGGGCGCCAAGCGATGAAGCTTTCTTT	CASRTRAPSDEAFF
.	TRBV20-1	.	TRBJ1-1	TGCAGATGCAGGGACGGGGACACTGAAGCTTTCTTT	CRCRDGDTEAFF
TRBD1	TRBV20-1	.	TRBJ1-5	TGCAGTGCTATCGACCCGGGACAGGGGGTAAATCAGCCCCAGCATTTT	CSAIDPGQGVNQPQHF
.	TRBV3-1	many	TRBJ2-4	TGTGCCAGCAGCCAAGGGGTAGGGTTCAAAAACATTCAGTACTTC	CASSQGVGFKNIQYF
.	TRBV27	.	TRBJ2-7	TGTGCCAGCAGTCCCACACTTAGAGGGTACGAGCAGTACTTC	CASSPTLRGYEQYF
.	TRBV10-2	few	TRBJ2-7	TGCGCCAGCAGTGAGTCCTCTATGCCCGACTACGAGCAGTACTTC	CASSESSMPDYEQYF
.	TRBV6-1	.	TRBJ1-5	TGTGCCAGCAGTGTGCCCCAGACGACAAGGGGCCGAGGCAATCAGCCCCAGCATTTT	CASSVPQTTRGRGNQPQHF
TRBD1	TRBV10-2	few	TRBJ1-1	TGCGCCAGCAGTGACCATCTCCCGGACAGGCCTCAGGGGACTGAAGCTTTCTTT	CASSDHLPDRPQGTEAFF
.	TRBV11-2	few	TRBJ2-7	TGTGCCAGCAGCTTAGTTGTGAGAGGGCTGTCCTACGAGCAGTACTTC	CASSLVVRGLSYEQYF
.	TRBV19	many	TRBJ2-1	TGTGCCAGTAGTATACTTAGCGGAGGCGGCGGTGAGCAGTTCTTC	CASSILSGGGGEQFF
TRBD2	TRBV20-1	many	TRBJ2-1	TGCAGTGCTGTTAGCGGGAGTAGCGATGGTGAGCAGTTCTTC	CSAVSGSSDGEQFF
TRBD2	TRBV5-1	many	TRBJ2-3	TGCGCCAGCAGGAAGAAATCGGGACTAGCGGGGAGCACAGATACGCAGTATTTT	CASRKKSGLAGSTDTQYF
TRBD1	TRBV29-1	few	TRBJ1-2	TGCAGCGTTGGAAGGCAGGGGGCGGCCGGCTACACCTTC	CSVGRQGAAGYTF
TRBD1	TRBV20-1	.	TRBJ1-2	TGCAGTGCTACCAGGACAGGAAAGGGGTATGGCTACACCTTC	CSATRTGKGYGYTF
.	TRBV15	few	TRBJ2-2	TGTGCCACCAGCAGAGATCCAAGCGGGCGGGAGCTGTTTTTT	CATSRDPSGRELFF
.	TRBV7-9	many	TRBJ2-3	TGTGCCAGCAGCTTTGGGGCCTTGGATACGCAGTATTTT	CASSFGALDTQYF
TRBD1	TRBV6-1	many	TRBJ2-7	TGTGCCAGCAGCACCTCAGGGACAGGCGGCGAGCAGTACTTC	CASSTSGTGGEQYF
TRBD1	TRBV7-2	many	TRBJ2-5	TGTGCCAGCAGCCCCGGGACAGCAGAAGAGACCCAGTACTTC	CASSPGTAEETQYF
TRBD2	TRBV29-1	many	TRBJ2-5	TGCAGCGCCGCGACTAGCGGTACAGAGACCCAGTACTTC	CSAATSGTETQYF
TRBD1	TRBV28	few	TRBJ2-7	TGTGCCAGCGGAACATACAGGGGTGGCACCTACGAGCAGTACTTC	CASGTYRGGTYEQYF